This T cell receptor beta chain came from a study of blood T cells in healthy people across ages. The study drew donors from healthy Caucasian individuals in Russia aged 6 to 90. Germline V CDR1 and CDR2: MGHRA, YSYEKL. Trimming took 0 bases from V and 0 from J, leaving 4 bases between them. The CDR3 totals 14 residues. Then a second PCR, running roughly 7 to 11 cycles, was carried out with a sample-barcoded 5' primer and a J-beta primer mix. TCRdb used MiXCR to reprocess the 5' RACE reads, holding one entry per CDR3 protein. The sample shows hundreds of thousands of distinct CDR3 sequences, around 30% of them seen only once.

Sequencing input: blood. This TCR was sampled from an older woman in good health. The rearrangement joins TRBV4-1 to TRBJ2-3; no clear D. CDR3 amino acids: CASSQEWSTDTQYF. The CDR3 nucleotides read TGCGCCAGCAGCCAAGAGTGGAGCACAGATACGCAGTATTTT.